These T cell receptor beta chains were read from a single sample in a study of human T cells and chemical hapten exposure. TCRdb analysed the RACE reads with MiXCR anew, one entry per CDR3 protein. The table has approximately 80,000 distinct CDR3 sequences, over 10% seen once. The sample was whole blood, taken in connection with sensitization to the hapten diphenylcyclopropenone (DPC). These receptor sequences come from a woman aged 45 to 65 with alopecia areata. Some clones in this sample may be carry-over from other donors' samples. CDR3s include the opening cysteine and the closing phenylalanine or tryptophan. Each record gives: J gene, D gene, V gene, clone size, CDR3 protein, CDR3 DNA. The D gene is left open where the match is weak. Size is omitted from some rows. Given values are once, few, many or a class for expanded clones.

TRBJ2-3,TRBD2,TRBV7-2,.,CASTKRTSGRAWDTQYF,TGTGCCAGCACCAAAAGGACTAGCGGGAGGGCCTGGGATACGCAGTATTTT
TRBJ1-6,.,TRBV7-7,many,CASSLDGGSGSPLHF,TGTGCTAGCAGCTTAGATGGGGGTTCTGGTTCACCCCTCCACTTT
TRBJ2-2,.,TRBV29-1,.,CSVRAPGADTGELFF,TGCAGCGTTAGGGCCCCAGGGGCCGACACCGGGGAGCTGTTTTTT
TRBJ1-1,TRBD1,TRBV27,few,CASSPGRTGLNTEAFF,TGTGCCAGCAGTCCTGGCCGGACAGGGTTGAACACTGAAGCTTTCTTT
TRBJ2-1,TRBD2,TRBV7-9,.,CASSASGTSYNEQFF,TGTGCCAGCAGCGCTAGCGGGACCTCCTACAATGAGCAGTTCTTC
TRBJ2-3,.,TRBV5-1,.,CASSLGGALSTDTQYF,TGCGCCAGCAGCTTGGGCGGGGCGCTTAGCACAGATACGCAGTATTTT
TRBJ2-7,TRBD2,TRBV20-1,many,CSAEVAGGYEQYF,TGCAGTGCTGAAGTAGCGGGAGGCTACGAGCAGTACTTC
TRBJ1-2,.,TRBV10-3,.,CAISNTGNVGYTF,TGTGCCATCAGTAATACAGGGAATGTTGGCTACACCTTC
TRBJ1-1,.,TRBV28,.,CASSSNTNTEAFF,TGTGCCAGCAGCTCGAATACGAACACTGAAGCTTTCTTT
TRBJ2-3,.,TRBV7-3,.,CASSLRDGSTDTQYF,TGTGCCAGCAGCTTAAGAGACGGGAGCACAGATACGCAGTATTTT
TRBJ1-1,.,TRBV18,.,CASSPTGGVTEAFF,TGTGCCAGCTCACCCACCGGAGGGGTTACTGAAGCTTTCTTT
TRBJ1-2,TRBD1,TRBV12-3/TRBV12-4,many,CASSPGTALNYGYTF,TGTGCCAGCAGTCCAGGGACAGCCCTTAACTATGGCTACACCTTC
TRBJ2-4,.,TRBV25-1,many,CATSQSGAKNIQYF,TGTGCCACCTCTCAATCCGGGGCCAAAAACATTCAGTACTTC
TRBJ1-1,TRBD1,TRBV7-9,few,CASSSPNNRGLNTEAFF,TGTGCCAGCAGCTCCCCAAATAACAGGGGATTGAACACTGAAGCTTTCTTT
TRBJ2-5,TRBD1,TRBV30,many,CAWSAGQMQETQYF,TGTGCCTGGAGTGCGGGACAGATGCAAGAGACCCAGTACTTC
TRBJ2-2,.,TRBV29-1,many,CSVAERFTGELFF,TGCAGCGTTGCCGAGCGTTTCACCGGGGAGCTGTTTTTT
TRBJ2-2,TRBD1,TRBV12-3/TRBV12-4,few,CASRRHAGTGTNTGELFF,TGTGCCAGCAGGCGTCATGCCGGGACAGGGACCAACACCGGGGAGCTGTTTTTT
TRBJ2-3,TRBD2,TRBV5-1,many,CASRWTSGTDTQYF,TGCGCCAGTCGGTGGACTAGCGGCACAGATACGCAGTATTTT
TRBJ1-5,TRBD1,TRBV11-1,few,CASSLDRAQPQHF,TGTGCCAGCAGCTTGGACAGGGCTCAGCCCCAGCATTTT
TRBJ2-3,TRBD2,TRBV20-1,many,CSASRGTSGAQTQYF,TGCAGTGCTAGTCGGGGGACTAGCGGGGCCCAAACTCAGTATTTT
TRBJ1-1,TRBD1,TRBV29-1,.,CSGLPGTANTEAFF,TGCAGCGGCTTACCCGGGACAGCGAACACTGAAGCTTTCTTT
TRBJ2-3,.,TRBV29-1,.,CSAARGGTDTQYF,TGCAGCGCTGCCAGGGGGGGCACAGATACGCAGTATTTT
TRBJ2-1,.,TRBV9,few,CASSVDPGVGDEQFF,TGTGCCAGCAGCGTAGATCCGGGGGTAGGGGATGAGCAGTTCTTC
TRBJ2-1,TRBD2,TRBV18,.,CASSPSSGSSYNEQFF,TGTGCCAGCTCACCATCGAGCGGGAGTTCCTACAATGAGCAGTTCTTC
TRBJ1-6,.,TRBV7-8,many,CASTRDYNSPLHF,TGTGCCAGCACGCGGGACTATAATTCACCCCTCCACTTT
TRBJ2-1,.,TRBV20-1,.,CSANRISPGLLTFNEQFF,TGCAGTGCTAATAGAATATCCCCGGGACTTTTGACTTTCAATGAGCAGTTCTTC
TRBJ2-5,.,TRBV29-1,.,CSVARIQETQYF,TGCAGCGTAGCGCGGATTCAAGAGACCCAGTACTTC
TRBJ2-2,TRBD1,TRBV7-8,few,CASSSSDRLNTGELFF,TGTGCCAGCAGCTCATCGGACAGGTTGAACACCGGGGAGCTGTTTTTT
TRBJ2-7,TRBD2,TRBV7-8,many,CASYPRRAGAPYEQYF,TGTGCCAGTTACCCACGACGGGCGGGAGCGCCCTACGAGCAGTACTTC
TRBJ2-3,TRBD1,TRBV29-1,.,CSVQAGQGVTDTQYF,TGCAGCGTCCAAGCTGGACAGGGTGTCACAGATACGCAGTATTTT
TRBJ2-7,.,TRBV12-3/TRBV12-4,few,CASSPSGYEQYF,TGTGCCAGCAGTCCCTCCGGATACGAGCAGTACTTC
TRBJ2-7,.,TRBV6-6,many,CASTKDGSSYEQYF,TGTGCCAGCACCAAGGACGGCAGCTCCTACGAGCAGTACTTC
TRBJ1-1,.,TRBV3-1,.,CASSPRLQNTEAFF,TGTGCCAGCAGCCCCCGGTTACAGAACACTGAAGCTTTCTTT
TRBJ1-3,TRBD1,TRBV6-5,many,CASSSGTGGNTIYF,TGTGCCAGCAGTTCCGGGACAGGGGGAAACACCATATATTTT
TRBJ2-7,TRBD1,TRBV11-2,few,CASSLLQGATF,TGTGCCAGCAGCTTGTTACAGGGGGCTACCTTC
TRBJ2-2,TRBD1,TRBV10-1,.,CASSESLTRGTGSHGELFF,TGCGCCAGCAGTGAGTCGCTTACCCGCGGGACAGGGTCACACGGGGAGCTGTTTTTT
TRBJ1-1,TRBD1,TRBV5-1,many,CASSLDTGVNTEAFF,TGCGCCAGCAGCTTGGATACAGGGGTAAACACTGAAGCTTTCTTT
TRBJ2-1,.,TRBV4-1,many,CASSHEGGPWANEQFF,TGCGCCAGCAGCCACGAAGGCGGGCCCTGGGCCAATGAGCAGTTCTTC
TRBJ2-3,TRBD2,TRBV11-2,few,CASSLRSSGTQRSTDTQYF,TGTGCCAGCAGCTTACGATCTAGCGGAACCCAGCGATCCACAGATACGCAGTATTTT
TRBJ2-1,.,TRBV6-6,.,CASSRPGRQSSYNEQFF,TGTGCCAGCAGCCGCCCGGGACGCCAGAGCTCCTACAATGAGCAGTTCTTC
TRBJ2-7,.,TRBV2,.,CATGTETYEQYF,TGTGCCACCGGGACCGAGACCTACGAGCAGTACTTC
TRBJ2-7,.,TRBV29-1,many,CSVGGGTRGYEQYF,TGCAGCGTTGGCGGTGGTACCAGGGGCTACGAGCAGTACTTC
TRBJ1-5,TRBD1,TRBV12-3/TRBV12-4,many,CASLGQALNQPQHF,TGTGCCAGCCTCGGACAGGCCCTTAATCAGCCCCAGCATTTT
TRBJ2-7,TRBD2,TRBV12-3/TRBV12-4,.,CASGQGGLYEQYF,TGTGCCAGTGGGCAGGGAGGGTTGTACGAGCAGTACTTC
TRBJ1-1,.,TRBV19,.,CASSIGDRPEAFF,TGTGCCAGTAGTATAGGGGACCGGCCCGAAGCTTTCTTT
TRBJ2-3,.,TRBV7-3,many,CASSFRPTDTQYF,TGTGCCAGCAGCTTCCGACCCACAGATACGCAGTATTTT
TRBJ1-5,TRBD1,TRBV18,.,CASSADRVREPQHF,TGTGCCAGCTCAGCCGACAGGGTTAGGGAGCCCCAGCATTTT
TRBJ2-1,.,TRBV7-2,.,CASSPLAVGQFF,TGTGCCAGCAGCCCCCTCGCCGTCGGGCAGTTCTTC
TRBJ2-7,.,TRBV20-1,few,CSAPRGRYEQYF,TGCAGTGCTCCCAGGGGGAGGTACGAGCAGTACTTC
TRBJ2-3,.,TRBV5-1,.,CASNPGDLTTSTDTQYF,TGCGCCAGCAACCCAGGGGACCTCACTACTAGCACAGATACGCAGTATTTT
TRBJ2-1,TRBD2,TRBV3-1,few,CASSQGSGTLGPLNEQFF,TGTGCCAGCAGCCAAGGTAGCGGGACTCTCGGGCCCCTCAATGAGCAGTTCTTC
TRBJ1-6,.,TRBV4-1,.,CASSRGQKNSPLHF,TGCGCCAGCAGCCGAGGACAGAAAAATTCACCCCTCCACTTT
TRBJ2-7,.,TRBV5-1,.,CASSLVGVRSEQYF,TGCGCCAGCAGCTTGGTCGGGGTGAGGAGCGAGCAGTACTTC
TRBJ1-1,.,TRBV6-6,many,CASSPVTEAFF,TGTGCCAGCAGTCCTGTGACTGAAGCTTTCTTT
TRBJ2-7,.,TRBV29-1,few,CSVGENYEQYF,TGCAGCGTTGGGGAGAACTACGAGCAGTACTTC
TRBJ1-1,.,TRBV2,many,CASSEGLWDEAFF,TGTGCCAGCAGTGAAGGGTTATGGGATGAAGCTTTCTTT
TRBJ2-1,.,TRBV11-2,.,CASGGLNDNEQFF,TGTGCCAGCGGCGGGCTAAACGACAATGAGCAGTTCTTC
TRBJ1-1,.,TRBV7-9,.,CASSLRAGVNTEAFF,TGTGCCAGCAGCTTAAGGGCTGGGGTGAACACTGAAGCTTTCTTT
TRBJ1-6,.,TRBV5-1,many,CASSPAGGGAGSPLHF,TGCGCCAGCAGCCCTGCCGGGGGGGGCGCTGGGTCACCCCTCCACTTT